The rows below give T cell receptor beta chains drawn from one sample of a study of CD8 T cells in ankylosing spondylitis. Using its own MiXCR run on the 5' RACE reads, TCRdb lists one record per CDR3 protein. Counted here are about 700,000 distinct CDR3 sequences, roughly 19% occurring once; the ten biggest clones make up around 20%. The sequencing input was blood, either unsorted or a sorted T cell fraction (not recorded which). Source of these receptors: a male donor with ankylosing spondylitis. Each CDR3 is given with its conserved first and last residue. A D gene is named only where the DNA matches it firmly. Expanded clones are given a class, and other clones once, few, many or no size at all.

abundance | j_gene | d_gene | len | v_gene | CDR3nt | CDR3aa
few | TRBJ2-1 | TRBD2 | 16 | TRBV5-1 | TGCGCCAGCAGCTCCGACGGAGCGGGGGGCTACAATGAGCAGTTCTTC | CASSSDGAGGYNEQFF
. | TRBJ1-3 | . | 16 | TRBV12-3/TRBV12-4 | TGTGCCAGCAGTTTAGACGGGGGGGCGTCTGGAAACACCATATATTTT | CASSLDGGASGNTIYF
. | TRBJ1-2 | . | 12 | TRBV5-5 | TGTGCCAGCAGCCCTCTAGGCTATGGCTACACCTTC | CASSPLGYGYTF
few | TRBJ2-1 | TRBD1 | 13 | TRBV12-3/TRBV12-4 | TGTGCCAGCAGTTTACACAGGGGTACTGAGCAGTTCTTC | CASSLHRGTEQFF
few | TRBJ2-3 | . | 16 | TRBV9 | TGTGCCAGCAGCGTAGTGGGGCGGGGAACCACAGATACGCAGTATTTT | CASSVVGRGTTDTQYF
. | TRBJ2-7 | . | 17 | TRBV4-3 | TGCGCCAGCAGCCAAGATTTATCGGGGCAGGGTTCCTACGAGCAGTACTTC | CASSQDLSGQGSYEQYF
few | TRBJ1-2 | . | 14 | TRBV12-3/TRBV12-4 | TGTGCCAGCACCTTTGGTAGGGGCGCGTATGGCTACACCTTC | CASTFGRGAYGYTF
few | TRBJ1-1 | . | 12 | TRBV30 | TGTGCCTGGGGGCGGGCTGGGACTGAAGCTTTCTTT | CAWGRAGTEAFF
few | TRBJ2-7 | . | 13 | TRBV5-6 | TGTGCCAGCACCGTTAACGGGGGCTCCGAGCAGTACTTC | CASTVNGGSEQYF
few | TRBJ2-5 | TRBD2 | 18 | TRBV5-6 | TGTGCCAGCAGCCCTTTGAGATGGGCGGGAGGGTCTCAAGAGACCCAGTACTTC | CASSPLRWAGGSQETQYF
. | TRBJ2-1 | TRBD1 | 16 | TRBV6-1 | TGTGCCAGCAACCCAGGGGGCGGGGTGACCTACAATGAGCAGTTCTTC | CASNPGGGVTYNEQFF
many | TRBJ2-7 | . | 13 | TRBV4-3 | TGCGCCAGCAGCCAAGATTTGACCTACGAGCAGTACTTC | CASSQDLTYEQYF
few | TRBJ2-2 | . | 16 | TRBV10-3 | TGTGCCATCAGTGAGTCGCGGGGTCCGAACACCGGGGAGCTGTTTTTT | CAISESRGPNTGELFF
. | TRBJ1-4 | TRBD1 | 13 | TRBV27 | TGTGCCAGCGCGGACAGGGTGGATGAAAAACTGTTTTTT | CASADRVDEKLFF
. | TRBJ2-1 | . | 13 | TRBV5-6 | TGTGCCAGCAGCTTAGGCCGTCTCAGTGAGCAGTTCTTC | CASSLGRLSEQFF
. | TRBJ2-5 | TRBD2 | 14 | TRBV4-2 | TGTGCCAGCAGCCAAGGCGGGGGAGTGGAGACCCAGTACTTC | CASSQGGGVETQYF
many | TRBJ2-1 | TRBD2 | 17 | TRBV12-3/TRBV12-4 | TGTGCCAGCAGTTTGTACCTTCTAGCGGGAGCTTCCAATGAGCAGTTCTTC | CASSLYLLAGASNEQFF
few | TRBJ2-3 | TRBD2 | 16 | TRBV3-1 | TGTGCCAGCAGCCGGACTAGCGGGAGGGACACAGATACGCAGTATTTT | CASSRTSGRDTDTQYF
few | TRBJ2-1 | TRBD2 | 14 | TRBV7-2 | TGTGCCAGCAGCTTAGAAGCGGGGCGCAATGAGCAGTTCTTC | CASSLEAGRNEQFF
few | TRBJ2-7 | TRBD1 | 15 | TRBV28 | TGTGCCAGCAGTTCTTTCGGACAGGCCACCTACGAGCAGTACTTC | CASSSFGQATYEQYF
few | TRBJ2-7 | . | 13 | TRBV7-2 | TGTGCCAGCAGCCCACCCCCCGCCTACGAGCAGTACTTC | CASSPPPAYEQYF
. | TRBJ2-5 | TRBD1 | 18 | TRBV2 | TGTGCCAGCAGTCAATCCCCGGACAGGGATTTTAAGGAAGAGACCCAGTACTTC | CASSQSPDRDFKEETQYF
. | TRBJ2-2 | TRBD2 | 17 | TRBV28 | TGTGCCAGCAGTCCCCCTGTTCTAGCGGCGAACACCGGGGAGCTGTTTTTT | CASSPPVLAANTGELFF
. | TRBJ2-5 | TRBD1 | 17 | TRBV18 | TGTGCCAGCTCCCCGGGGCCCGGGACAGGGGGCATGGAGACCCAGTACTTC | CASSPGPGTGGMETQYF
. | TRBJ1-2 | . | 15 | TRBV18 | TGTGCCAGCTCCCCCAGGACAGCCTCTAACTATGGCTACACCTTC | CASSPRTASNYGYTF
. | TRBJ1-1 | . | 14 | TRBV28 | TGTGCCAGCAGCACCGACAGCATGAACACTGAAGCTTTCTTT | CASSTDSMNTEAFF
. | TRBJ2-7 | . | 15 | TRBV6-2/TRBV6-3 | TGTGCCAGCAGCTCAGTAGGATCCACCTCCCACGAGCAGTACTTC | CASSSVGSTSHEQYF
few | TRBJ1-4 | . | 15 | TRBV4-1 | TGCGCCAGCAGCCCTAACTCTGTAACTAATGAAAAACTGTTTTTT | CASSPNSVTNEKLFF
. | TRBJ1-4 | TRBD1 | 14 | TRBV6-1 | TGTGCCAGCAGTAATGGACAGGGGGAGCAAAAACTGTTTTTT | CASSNGQGEQKLFF
. | TRBJ2-7 | . | 15 | TRBV15 | TGTGCCACCAGCAGAGTGGAGGGAGCCTCGTACGAGCAGTACTTC | CATSRVEGASYEQYF
. | TRBJ2-1 | . | 18 | TRBV11-2 | TGTGCCAGCAGCCCCCGGGGTATAGCGTATGGCCCCTACAATGAGCAGTTCTTC | CASSPRGIAYGPYNEQFF
many | TRBJ1-5 | . | 15 | TRBV27 | TGTGCCAGCAGTTCCCGGGACGCTCAGAATCAGCCCCAGCATTTT | CASSSRDAQNQPQHF
many | TRBJ1-2 | . | 15 | TRBV7-2 | TGTGCCAGCAGCCACATCGGCAGGACTAACTATGGCTACACCTTC | CASSHIGRTNYGYTF
many | TRBJ2-1 | . | 15 | TRBV5-1 | TGCGCCAGCAGCTTGGCCGGTCCAACCAGGAATGAGCAGTTCTTC | CASSLAGPTRNEQFF
. | TRBJ2-5 | TRBD2 | 14 | TRBV20-1 | TGCAGTGCTAGGACTAGCGGGGGACTTGAGACCCAGTACTTC | CSARTSGGLETQYF
once | TRBJ1-2 | . | 18 | TRBV12-3/TRBV12-4 | TGTGCCAGCAGTTTTAAGCCGACCAAAAAGGGCCTGGTGGATGGCTACACCTTC | CASSFKPTKKGLVDGYTF
. | TRBJ2-7 | . | 12 | TRBV28 | TGTGCCAGCAGTTCTCTGGCTCGGGAGCAGTACTTC | CASSSLAREQYF
. | TRBJ1-1 | . | 15 | TRBV7-9 | TGTGCCAGCAGCTTCAAAATAGGGGGAGATACTGAAGCTTTCTTT | CASSFKIGGDTEAFF
many | TRBJ1-2 | . | 14 | TRBV5-1 | TGCGCCAGCAGCTTGCTCCCAGGGGACTATGGCTACACCTTC | CASSLLPGDYGYTF
. | TRBJ1-5 | . | 15 | TRBV12-3/TRBV12-4 | TGTGCCAGCAGTTTTCAGGGACGGGTTAATCAGCCCCAGCATTTT | CASSFQGRVNQPQHF
. | TRBJ1-5 | . | 16 | TRBV6-1 | TGTGCCAGCAGCTCCCAGGACCTTATCCCAAATCAGCCCCAGCATTTT | CASSSQDLIPNQPQHF
. | TRBJ1-4 | . | 18 | TRBV5-1 | TGCGCCAGCAGCCCAGGAGTGGCTGGGACCCCAACTAATGAAAAACTGTTTTTT | CASSPGVAGTPTNEKLFF
few | TRBJ2-1 | . | 15 | TRBV9 | TGTGCCAGCAGCCTCAGCGTTGAGGGGAGAGGTGAGCAGTTCTTC | CASSLSVEGRGEQFF
. | TRBJ1-4 | . | 12 | TRBV28 | TGTGCCACAACGGGGGTTAATGAAAAACTGTTTTTT | CATTGVNEKLFF
many | TRBJ2-7 | TRBD2 | 14 | TRBV4-1 | TGCGCCAGCAGCCGACTAGCGGAGATCTACGAGCAGTACTTC | CASSRLAEIYEQYF
few | TRBJ2-5 | TRBD1 | 15 | TRBV7-8 | TGTGCCAGCAGCTTAGGACAGGGGTTCCAAGAGACCCAGTACTTC | CASSLGQGFQETQYF
once | TRBJ1-1 | TRBD1 | 15 | TRBV5-1 | TGCGCCAGCAGCTCTAGACAGGGGAGGCACACTGAAGCTTTCTTT | CASSSRQGRHTEAFF
. | TRBJ1-1 | . | 13 | TRBV6-2/TRBV6-3 | TGTGCCGGCAGGACGGGGGGGAACACTGAAGCTTTCTTT | CAGRTGGNTEAFF
. | TRBJ2-1 | . | 13 | TRBV6-6 | TGTGCCACCCTCAGCCTGGGATACAATGAGCAGTTCTTC | CATLSLGYNEQFF
. | TRBJ2-1 | TRBD2 | 16 | TRBV20-1 | TGCAGTGCTACGGACTTACTAGCGGGAGCTGGCTATGAGCAGTTCTTC | CSATDLLAGAGYEQFF
. | TRBJ2-2 | . | 15 | TRBV10-3 | TGTGCCATCAGTGAGTATGAGGCGAACACCGGGGAGCTGTTTTTT | CAISEYEANTGELFF
few | TRBJ2-7 | TRBD2 | 10 | TRBV12-3/TRBV12-4 | TGTGCCAGCAGGGGGGGGGAGCAGTACTTC | CASRGGEQYF
few | TRBJ1-1 | TRBD1 | 12 | TRBV12-3/TRBV12-4 | TGTGCCACCCGACAGGGGGCGAATGAAGCTTTCTTT | CATRQGANEAFF
. | TRBJ1-1 | . | 14 | TRBV12-3/TRBV12-4 | TGTGCCAGCAGTTCTCCGGAGCGGGACACTGAAGCTTTCTTT | CASSSPERDTEAFF
few | TRBJ2-1 | TRBD2 | 17 | TRBV4-1 | TGCGCCAGCAACCTAGGGACTAGCGGGGATTACTACAATGAGCAGTTCTTC | CASNLGTSGDYYNEQFF